This T cell receptor beta chain was retrieved from a study of CD8 T cell repertoires and HIV-1 epitope variants. Across the whole study: Twenty-five autologous and known Gag and Nef epitope variant peptides each stimulated T cells separately. Controls were a CMV, EBV and flu pool, Ebola AY9, and no peptide. Study results and limitations: Roughly nine antigen-specific TCR beta clonotypes were found; five or six seemed cross-reactive to variants. Nef KF9 drew several clonotypes and HW9 one, without TAALDMSHF responses.

This clone was seen only a few times. What it binds is not known. The V gene's germline CDR1 is MGHRA and CDR2 YSYEKL. The CDR3 length is 8 residues. Assay: immunoSEQ multiplex PCR; the TCRdb copy retains only in-frame clones and omits some. The sample lists 4,500 or so clones; 65% were seen once. The chain recombines TRBV4-1 with TRBJ2-7, with D unresolved. This TCR was sampled from a male donor with HIV. The sample comprised cultured CD8+ T cells derived from PBMCs. CDR3 nucleotide sequence: TGCGCCAGCAGCCAAGAGTCGGTC. Its protein is CASSQESV.